One T cell receptor beta chain is described in this entry. Repertoires were generated with immunoSEQ multiplex PCR, while TCRdb's copy carries only in-frame clones and drops some. The sample consists of around 140,000 clones, around 92% of them appearing once. The source of the sample is a study of control samples from healthy donors and cancer patients. The CDR3 consists of 17 residues. Germline V gene lookup returns CDR1 MDHEN and CDR2 SYDVKM. V dropped 2 bases and J dropped 0 bases, with 14 bases sitting between them. The chain uses TRBV28 and TRBJ1-5; no reliable D call. The sequenced sample consisted of PBMCs. This TCR derives from a man aged 50-59 years with head and neck cancer. CDR3: CASSLLTLRYSNQPQHF. In nucleotides, the CDR3 is TGTGCCAGCAGTTTACTTACCCTTAGGTATAGCAATCAGCCCCAGCATTTT.